These 8 T cell receptor beta chains were sequenced from one sample in a study of identical twins' blood T cells. From the 5' RACE reads, TCRdb called clonotypes with MiXCR, one entry per CDR3 protein. The table has 350,000 to 450,000 distinct CDR3 sequences, roughly 30% seen once. What was sequenced was PBMCs. The receptors come from a woman aged 18-49 years in good health.

The CDR3 loop is CASSYWPNPGELFF. CDR3 coding DNA: TGTGCCAGCAGTTACTGGCCCAACCCCGGGGAGCTGTTTTTT. The V and J genes are TRBV6-5 and TRBJ2-2, with D hard to call. This CDR3 is 14 amino acids long. Trimming removed 1 base from V and 6 bases from J, with 9 bases in between. CDR1 and CDR2 from the germline V gene are MNHEY and SVGAGI.

A word on this clonotype: It may be a read error: a sequence one base away is much more abundant. CDR3 in DNA: TGTGCCAGCAGTCACTCTGAATCGGACATCTACGGGAATCAGCCCCAGCATTTT. Translation gives CASSHSESDIYGNQPQHF. V gene TRBV6-2 or TRBV6-3 combines with J gene TRBJ1-5; D perhaps matches TRBD1 (5 bases). CDR1 is MNHEY, CDR2 SVGEGT, per germline. There are 18 residues in the CDR3.

The chain uses TRBV27 and TRBJ2-1, with TRBD2 matching over 11 bases. With V trimmed by 4 bases and J by 6 bases, 8 bases remained unmatched. The germline gives CDR1 MNHEY, CDR2 SMNVEV (reference sequence). CDR3 length: 16 residues. Here the CDR3 reads CASSSYSGRAFNEQFF. Written as DNA, the CDR3 is TGTGCCAGCAGTTCCTATAGCGGGAGGGCCTTCAATGAGCAGTTCTTC.

This clonotype was counted at least ten times. The chain uses TRBV28 and TRBJ2-2; D is perhaps TRBD2 (6 bases). Per germline, CDR1 MDHEN and CDR2 SYDVKM. The V end was cut by 4 bases, the J end by 4 bases, with 16 bases between. The CDR3 totals 16 residues. The CDR3 loop is CASSSQAWRGTGELFF. The CDR3 bases are TGTGCCAGCAGTTCCCAAGCCTGGAGGGGCACCGGGGAGCTGTTTTTT.

The chain uses TRBV7-9 and TRBJ2-2; D might be TRBD1 (5 bases). The germline V gene encodes CDR1 SEHNR and CDR2 FQNEAQ (reference sequence). V lost 2 bases and J 1 base, leaving 11 bases between the germline ends. The CDR3 loop spans 16 amino acids. In nucleotides, the CDR3 is TGTGCCAGCAGCTTAAGGGGCAGGGAGAACACCGGGGAGCTGTTTTTT. Protein: CASSLRGRENTGELFF.

The CDR3 DNA is TGCGCCAGTCGACAGGGAAATGAGCAGTTCTTC. The encoded protein is CASRQGNEQFF. V and J are TRBV5-1 and TRBJ2-1, with 7 bases matching TRBD1. This CDR3 region has 11 residues. Germline lookup yields CDR1 SGHRS and CDR2 YFSETQ. V lost 8 bases to trimming and J lost 7 bases; unmatched junction nucleotides: 3.

The V call is TRBV20-1, the J call TRBJ2-1; 7 nucleotides agree with TRBD1. Germline CDR1 DFQATT, CDR2 SNEGSKA (reference sequence). Germline trimming cut 7 bases from V and 8 bases from J; bases unmatched to any gene: 8. This CDR3 has 12 residues. The CDR3 protein is CSVSGGVYEQFF. The CDR3 coding sequence is TGCAGTGTTTCAGGGGGTGTGTATGAGCAGTTCTTC.

This clonotype was detected ten times or more. The chain has TRBV28 and TRBJ2-7; D might be TRBD1 (5 bases). The V end was cut by 1 base, the J end by 0 bases, with 16 bases between. Germline CDR1 is MDHEN and CDR2 is SYDVKM. CDR3 length equals 17 residues. The CDR3 sequence is CASSLYPHGQISYEQYF. CDR3 nucleotide sequence: TGTGCCAGCAGTTTATATCCCCACGGACAAATCTCCTACGAGCAGTACTTC.